Listed below are T cell receptor beta chains from one sample, sequenced in a study of blood T cell repertoires in COVID-19. Clones were read by immunoSEQ multiplex PCR, and TCRdb kept only the in-frame ones, dropping some. Altogether almost 55,000 clones are present, 85% to 90% being singletons, with the ten largest covering under 30%. Material: peripheral blood. These receptors were obtained from a human donor in a cohort sampled during active COVID-19. The CDR3 runs from the conserved cysteine through the conserved F or W. Expanded clones get a size class; other rows say once, few or many, or leave the size out.

TRBJ1-4 TRBV5-1 . CASSGGETNEKLFF
TRBJ2-1 TRBV5-1 . CASSLSPGQGGEQFF
TRBJ1-6 TRBV11-1 . CASSLLFGGNSPLHF
TRBJ1-5 TRBV2 . CASSQSTRNQPQHF
TRBJ1-6 TRBV5-4 . CASSLGQGDTPLHF
TRBJ2-2 TRBV7-9 . CASSLAGLNTGELFF
TRBJ1-2 TRBV18 . CASSPGPNYGYTF
TRBJ1-5 TRBV6-6 . CASSPGPWVGGTLNQPQHF
TRBJ2-2 TRBV18 . CASSPRDRASPNTGELFF
TRBJ2-5 TRBV11-3 few CASSLDGETQYF
TRBJ2-1 TRBV7-8 . CASSLNRGGVDFHEQFF
TRBJ2-3 TRBV29-1 . CSVSPMRGGTDTQYF
TRBJ2-6 TRBV10-2 . CASSVAGPSSGANVLTF
TRBJ2-5 TRBV5-1 . CASSLQFTTLETQYF
TRBJ2-4 TRBV6-5 . CASSYSEGIAKNIQYF
TRBJ2-2 TRBV24-1 . CATSDPGLAGGSTGELFF
TRBJ2-1 TRBV3-1/TRBV3-2 . CASSQELDSGATYNEQFF
TRBJ2-7 TRBV11-1 once CASSLDSGSFYEQYF
TRBJ2-5 TRBV28 . CASVSRGQETQYF
TRBJ2-3 TRBV11-2 once CASSLDRGSADTQYF
TRBJ2-3 TRBV19 . CASSNRDTILDTQYF
TRBJ1-3 TRBV5-4 . CASSLGAYSSGNTIYF
TRBJ2-7 TRBV28 . CASSLGIAGSYEQYF
TRBJ1-3 TRBV30 . CAWSPYSGNTIYF
TRBJ2-7 TRBV15 . CATSRPGLGSIHEQYF
TRBJ1-1 TRBV27 . CASSWRQGHVEAFF
TRBJ2-1 TRBV9 . CASSVGTTDNEQFF
TRBJ2-3 TRBV6-6 . CASSYAGTGGRDTQYF
TRBJ1-5 TRBV28 . CASSRQRNQPQHF
TRBJ2-7 TRBV27 . CASSWGLAGYEQYF
TRBJ1-1 TRBV18 . CASVTWGETEAFF
TRBJ2-3 TRBV18 . CASSPPASASTDTQYF
TRBJ1-1 TRBV27 . CASSRSGSTEAFF
TRBJ2-4 TRBV7-8 . CASSGRDIQYF
TRBJ2-6 TRBV3-1/TRBV3-2 . CASSPRAGANVLTF
TRBJ2-1 TRBV11-3 . CASSYRGYEQFF
TRBJ1-4 TRBV7-9 . CASSFQGASEKLFF
TRBJ2-5 TRBV6-5 few CASSQTILQETQYF
TRBJ2-1 TRBV11-3 . CASSFRGTSGKLDEQFF
TRBJ1-6 TRBV27 . CASRRSFGNSPLHF
TRBJ2-5 TRBV5-8 once CASSSGDHLLQETQYF
TRBJ2-5 TRBV10-1 . CASSGGSFETQYF
TRBJ1-6 TRBV7-9 . CASSTGQGKLHF
TRBJ2-3 TRBV5-8 . CASSRDRADTQYF
TRBJ2-7 TRBV27 . CASSPKGLRTGVYEQYF
TRBJ2-5 TRBV5-4 . CASSLSGLAGSPYF
TRBJ2-7 TRBV19 . CASRQMGSTYEQYF
TRBJ1-5 TRBV28 . CASSSGHSSSNQPQHF
TRBJ1-6 TRBV5-4 . CASSSTGQWDSPLHF
TRBJ2-5 TRBV5-1 once CASSLVQGAEETQYF
TRBJ2-7 TRBV6-5 . CASSYGGQSYEQYF
TRBJ2-2 TRBV28 . CASSLAQGGTGELFF
TRBJ1-1 TRBV2 . CASSGSNEVLNTEAFF
TRBJ1-3 TRBV6-4 . CASSDSTISGNTIYF
TRBJ2-5 TRBV23-1 . CASTSRGGRGTQYF
TRBJ2-1 TRBV5-1 . CASSLGQGTEQFF